The subject of this entry is one TCR beta chain. One end of the junction is discordant with germline, which a read error may explain. Authors' data handling: The assay estimated nucleated cells by amplifying reference gene primers. The table came from immunoSEQ multiplex PCR; TCRdb's copy has only in-frame clones and leaves some out. D and trimming come from the DNA, and the V and J calls and clone size come from that table. Among about 80,000 clones listed, 82% were seen once. This sample was included in a study of blood T cell repertoires in COVID-19. Germline V gene data show CDR1 as SNHLY and CDR2 as FYNNEI. The CDR3 totals 15 residues.

The receptor was derived from a woman aged 70-85 years with acute or convalescent COVID-19. What was sequenced was peripheral blood. This chain joins TRBV2 and TRBJ2-3, with TRBD2 identical over 7 bases. CDR3 residues: CVSSRSGTFLDTQYF. CDR3 nucleotide sequence: TGTGTCAGCAGTAGGAGCGGGACCTTCTTGGATACGCAGTATTTT. The variable domain in full, with the rest retrieved from reference TRBV2 and TRBJ2-3, is EPEVTQTPSHQVTQMGQEVILRCVPISNHLYFYWYRQILGQKVEFLVSFYNNEISEKSEIFDDQFSVERPDGSNFTLKIRSTKLEDSAMYFCVSSRSGTFLDTQYFGPGTRLTVL.